The clone carrying this T cell receptor (beta chain) is medium-sized. This sample was taken from a study of neurological immune-mediated disorders. Unmatched junction bases numbered 3, after V lost 1 base and J lost 8 bases. The CDR3 extends over 13 amino acids. CDR1 and CDR2 from the germline V gene are SGHRS and YFSETQ. TCRdb reprocessed the 5' RACE reads with MiXCR, giving one entry per CDR3 protein. The table records around 20,000 distinct CDR3 sequences, under 35% of them present only once. The sample taken for sequencing was PBMCs. This TCR was recovered from a man aged 50 to 60 with HTLV-1-associated myelopathy (HAM/TSP). The genes are TRBV5-1 and TRBJ2-1, with TRBD1 identical over 7 bases. The CDR3, as DNA: TGCGCCAGCAGCTTGAACAGGGGTCATGAGCAGTTCTTC. This encodes CASSLNRGHEQFF.